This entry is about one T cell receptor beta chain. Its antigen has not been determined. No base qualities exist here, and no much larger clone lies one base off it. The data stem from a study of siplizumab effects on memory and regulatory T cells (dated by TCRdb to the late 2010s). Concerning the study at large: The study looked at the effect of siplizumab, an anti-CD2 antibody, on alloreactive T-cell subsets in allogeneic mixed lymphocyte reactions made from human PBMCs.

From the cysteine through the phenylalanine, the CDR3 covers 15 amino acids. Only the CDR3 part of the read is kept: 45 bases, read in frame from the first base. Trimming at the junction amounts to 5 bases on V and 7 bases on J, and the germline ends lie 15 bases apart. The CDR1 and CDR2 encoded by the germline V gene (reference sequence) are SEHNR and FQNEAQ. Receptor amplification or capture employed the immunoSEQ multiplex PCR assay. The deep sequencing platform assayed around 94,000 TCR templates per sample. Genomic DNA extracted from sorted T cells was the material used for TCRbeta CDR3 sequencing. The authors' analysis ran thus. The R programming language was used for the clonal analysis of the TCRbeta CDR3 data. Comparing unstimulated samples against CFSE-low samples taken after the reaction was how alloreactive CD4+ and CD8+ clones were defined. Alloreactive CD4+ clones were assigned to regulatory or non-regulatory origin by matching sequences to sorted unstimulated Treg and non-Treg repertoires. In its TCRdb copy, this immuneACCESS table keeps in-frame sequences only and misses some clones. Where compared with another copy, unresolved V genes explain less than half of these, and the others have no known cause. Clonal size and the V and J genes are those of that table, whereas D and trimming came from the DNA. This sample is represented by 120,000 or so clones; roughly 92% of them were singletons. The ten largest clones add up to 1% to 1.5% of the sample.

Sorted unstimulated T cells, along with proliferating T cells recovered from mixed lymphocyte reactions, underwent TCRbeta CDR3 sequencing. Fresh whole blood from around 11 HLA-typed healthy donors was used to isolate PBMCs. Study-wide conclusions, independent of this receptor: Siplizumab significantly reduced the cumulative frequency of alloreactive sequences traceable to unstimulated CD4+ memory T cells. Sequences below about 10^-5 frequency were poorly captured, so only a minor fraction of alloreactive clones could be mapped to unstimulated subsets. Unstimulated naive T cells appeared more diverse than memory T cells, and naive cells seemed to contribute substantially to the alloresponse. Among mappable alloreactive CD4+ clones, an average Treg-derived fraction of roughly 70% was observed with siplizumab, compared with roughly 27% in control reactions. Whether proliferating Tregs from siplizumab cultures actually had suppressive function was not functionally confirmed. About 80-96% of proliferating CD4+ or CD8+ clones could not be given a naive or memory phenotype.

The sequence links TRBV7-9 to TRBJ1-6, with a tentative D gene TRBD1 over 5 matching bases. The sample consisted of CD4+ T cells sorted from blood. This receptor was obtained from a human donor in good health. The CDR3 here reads CASSSRDPANSPLHF. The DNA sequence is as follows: TGTGCCAGCAGCAGCCGGGACCCCGCGAATTCACCCCTCCACTTT. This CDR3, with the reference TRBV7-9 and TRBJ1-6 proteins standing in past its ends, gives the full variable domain DTGVSQNPRHKITKRGQNVTFRCDPISEHNRLYWYRQTLGQGPEFLTYFQNEAQLEKSRLLSDRFSAERPKGSFSTLEIQRTEQGDSAMYLCASSSRDPANSPLHFGNGTRLTVT.